The 13 T cell receptor beta chains below were found in one sample sequenced in a study of early T cells in non-severe SARS-CoV-2 infection. TCRdb re-called the 5' RACE reads with MiXCR, one entry per CDR3 protein. The sample consists of about 48,000 distinct CDR3 sequences, around 10% of them appearing once. The specimen sequenced was whole blood. Source of these receptors: an adult who was a healthcare worker with PCR-confirmed SARS-CoV-2 infection or an uninfected control (not recorded which).

The CDR3 is CASSFSTSNQPQHF. CDR3 DNA: TGTGCCAGCAGTTTTTCCACTAGCAATCAGCCCCAGCATTTT. The chain carries TRBV27 and TRBJ1-5; no firm D call. The CDR3 extends over 14 amino acids. The V end was cut by 3 bases, the J end by 0 bases, with 6 bases between. CDR1 and CDR2 (germline): MNHEY, SMNVEV (reference sequence).

The rearrangement joins TRBV4-2 to TRBJ2-3; TRBD2 agrees at 14 bases. Germline V gives CDR1 LGHNA, CDR2 YNFKEQ. With V trimmed by 1 base and J by 1 base, 7 bases remained unmatched. CDR3 length equals 19 residues. The CDR3 DNA reads as TGTGCCAGCAGCCAAGTTGACGGACTAGCGGGAGGAGGCACAGATACGCAGTATTTT. Protein sequence: CASSQVDGLAGGGTDTQYF.

This clonotype was detected only a few times. The chain carries TRBV5-1 and TRBJ2-7; 7 bases align to TRBD1. The V segment lost 4 bases and the J segment 5 bases; nucleotides outside the gene matches: 3. Germline values: CDR1 SGHRS, CDR2 YFSETQ. The length of the CDR3 is 12 residues. The CDR3 nucleotides read TGCGCCAGCAGCGGACAGGCGAACGAGCAGTACTTC. It encodes CASSGQANEQYF.

The J gene is TRBJ1-5, the V gene TRBV20-1; a weak D match, TRBD1 (5 bases). With 5 bases removed from V and 4 bases from J, the gap between germline ends came to 15 bases. Germline V gene sequence: CDR1 DFQATT, CDR2 SNEGSKA (reference sequence). This CDR3 region has 14 residues. For the CDR3, the DNA is TGCAGTGCTTCCGCGGGGGGAAGAAATCAGCCCCAGCATTTT. It codes for CSASAGGRNQPQHF.

The rearrangement links TRBV29-1 to TRBJ2-1; D not certain. The germline V gene has CDR1 SQVTM and CDR2 ANQGSEA. Trimming removed 1 base from V and 7 bases from J, with 8 bases in between. The CDR3 is made up of 12 amino acids. DNA for the CDR3: TGCAGCGTTGAAGGCACTTCGAATGAGCAGTTCTTC. Its translation: CSVEGTSNEQFF.

This chain connects TRBV14 to TRBJ1-1, with D hard to call. Germline V CDR1 and CDR2: SGHDN, FVKESK. V was trimmed by 4 bases and J by 2 bases, leaving 5 bases between them. The CDR3 covers 12 residues. CDR3 sequence reads: CASSPPNTEAFF. CDR3 in DNA: TGTGCCAGCAGCCCGCCCAACACTGAAGCTTTCTTT.

The rearrangement joins TRBV13 to TRBJ2-5; D may be TRBD2 (5 bases). The CDR3 is 13 residues long. V was pared by 4 bases and J by 5 bases, with 11 bases between. CDR1 is PRHDT and CDR2 is FYEKMQ in the germline V gene (reference sequence). The CDR3 spells CASSSAGDETQYF. The CDR3 nucleotides are TGTGCCAGCAGCTCGGCCGGGGATGAGACCCAGTACTTC.

Ten or more counts support this clonotype. J is TRBJ2-3 and V is TRBV28, with TRBD2 as a possible D gene (5 bases). The CDR3 consists of 16 residues. Germline assignment: CDR1 MDHEN and CDR2 SYDVKM. The V end was cut by 3 bases, the J end by 0 bases, with 13 bases between. CDR3 in DNA: TGTGCCAGCAGTTTCATTTCGCGGGTTAGCACAGATACGCAGTATTTT. As protein: CASSFISRVSTDTQYF. Drawing the rest from reference TRBV28 and TRBJ2-3, the complete variable domain is DVKVTQSSRYLVKRTGEKVFLECVQDMDHENMFWYRQDPGLGLRLIYFSYDVKMKEKGDIPEGYSVSREKKERFSLILESASTNQTSMYLCASSFISRVSTDTQYFGPGTRLTVL.

J is TRBJ1-1 and V is TRBV29-1; D unresolved. The CDR3 extends over 11 amino acids. V lost 4 bases and J 1 base, leaving 4 bases between the germline ends. Per germline, CDR1 SQVTM and CDR2 ANQGSEA. This CDR3 reads CSVGANTEAFF. The CDR3 nucleotides read TGCAGCGTTGGGGCGAACACTGAAGCTTTCTTT.

This clonotype was observed at least ten times. The chain carries TRBV5-5 and TRBJ2-1; weak D call: TRBD2 (5 bases). The CDR3 covers 15 residues. V dropped 0 bases and J dropped 9 bases, with 16 bases sitting between them. CDR1 and CDR2 from the germline V gene are SGHKS and YYEKEE (reference sequence). The CDR3 bases are TGTGCCAGCAGCTTGGGCGACGGTGGACTGGGTGAGCAGTTCTTC. This translates into CASSLGDGGLGEQFF.

The chain joins TRBV18 to TRBJ1-3; D unclear. This CDR3 region has 15 residues. V was pared by 2 bases and J by 0 bases, with 8 bases between. Germline CDR1 reads KGHSH; CDR2 reads LQKENI. The CDR3 nucleotides are TGTGCCAGCTCACCAGACGGCTTCTCTGGAAACACCATATATTTT. Translated: CASSPDGFSGNTIYF.

This clonotype was counted between two and nine times. This chain links TRBV7-2 with TRBJ2-7; possibly TRBD2 for D (5 bases). CDR1 SGHTA and CDR2 FQGNSA come from the germline V gene. This CDR3 is 18 amino acids long. Trimming left V 1 base short and J 5 bases short, with 24 bases between. CDR3: CASSLGTLGPTEPHEQYF. Written as DNA, the CDR3 is TGTGCCAGCAGCTTAGGGACTCTTGGCCCTACGGAGCCCCACGAGCAGTACTTC.

In this sample, this clonotype turned up many times. The rearrangement uses TRBV27 and TRBJ1-4; a possible D gene is TRBD1 (5 bases). V lost 5 bases, J lost 5 bases, and 9 bases lay in between. The length of the CDR3 is 13 residues. In germline, CDR1 is MNHEY, CDR2 SMNVEV (reference sequence). CDR3 DNA sequence: TGTGCCAGCAGTGGGGCCATGAATGAAAAACTGTTTTTT. Translation gives CASSGAMNEKLFF.